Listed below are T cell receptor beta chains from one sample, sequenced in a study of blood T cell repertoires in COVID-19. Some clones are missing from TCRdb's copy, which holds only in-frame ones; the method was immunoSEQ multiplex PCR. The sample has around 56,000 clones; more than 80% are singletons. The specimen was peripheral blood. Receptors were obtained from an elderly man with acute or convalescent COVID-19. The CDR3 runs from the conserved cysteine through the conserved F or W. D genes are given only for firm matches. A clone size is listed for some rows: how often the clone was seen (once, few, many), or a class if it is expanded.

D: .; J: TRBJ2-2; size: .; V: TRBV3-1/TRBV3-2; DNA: TGTGCCAGCAGCCGGAACAGGGAAACCACCGGGGAGCTGTTTTTT; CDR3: CASSRNRETTGELFF
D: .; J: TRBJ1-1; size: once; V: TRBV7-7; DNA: TGTGCTAGCAGCCCCCACCGCGACAGGAACACTGAAGCTTTCTTT; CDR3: CASSPHRDRNTEAFF
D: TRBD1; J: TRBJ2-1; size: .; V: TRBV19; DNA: TGTGCCAGTATGGCCCGGAGACAGGGGGCCTACAATGAGCAGTTCTTC; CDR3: CASMARRQGAYNEQFF
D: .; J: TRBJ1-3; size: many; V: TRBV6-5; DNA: TGTGCCAGCAGACGGGAGGGGGGACGAGGAAACACCATATATTTT; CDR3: CASRREGGRGNTIYF
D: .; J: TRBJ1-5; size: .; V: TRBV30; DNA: TGTGCCTGGAGTGTGGGTCCGGGAAGGCAGCCCCAGCATTTT; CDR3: CAWSVGPGRQPQHF
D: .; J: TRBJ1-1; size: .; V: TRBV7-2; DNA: TGTGCCAGCAGCTTAGGCACGGGAACTGAAGCTTTCTTT; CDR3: CASSLGTGTEAFF
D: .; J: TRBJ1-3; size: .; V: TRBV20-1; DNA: TGCAGTGCTAGTAAACAGGGTAGAAACACCATATATTTT; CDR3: CSASKQGRNTIYF
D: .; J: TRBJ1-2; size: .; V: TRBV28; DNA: TGTGCCAGCAGCCCTTCGTACTATGGCTACACCTTC; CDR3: CASSPSYYGYTF
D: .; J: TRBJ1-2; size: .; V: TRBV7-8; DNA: TGTGCCAGCAGCTTAGCGCTGGGTTCACCATTAGACAGGACCGGCTATGGCTACACCTTC; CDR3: CASSLALGSPLDRTGYGYTF
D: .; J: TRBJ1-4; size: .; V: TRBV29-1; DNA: TGCAGCGTTCAGGGGAGAGCTAATGAAAAACTGTTTTTT; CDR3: CSVQGRANEKLFF
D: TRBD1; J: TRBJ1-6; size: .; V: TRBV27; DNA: TGTGCCAGCAGTTACCAGGGGGATAATTCACCCCTCCACTTT; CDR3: CASSYQGDNSPLHF
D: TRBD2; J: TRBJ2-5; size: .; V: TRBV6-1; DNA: TGTGCCAGCAGTGAGGGGGGGGAGACCCAGTACTTC; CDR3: CASSEGGETQYF
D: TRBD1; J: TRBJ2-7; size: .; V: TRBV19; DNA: TGTGCCACACGGCAGGGGGACGGAAACTACGAGCAGTACTTC; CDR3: CATRQGDGNYEQYF
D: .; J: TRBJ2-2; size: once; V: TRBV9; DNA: TGTGCCAGCAGCGTAGTCTATAGGACAGCGAACACCGGGGAGCTGTTTTTT; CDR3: CASSVVYRTANTGELFF
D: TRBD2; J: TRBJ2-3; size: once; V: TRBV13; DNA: TGTGCCAGCAGCTTAGTAAAGCTAGCGGAGCATCAGTCGCAGTATTTT; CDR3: CASSLVKLAEHQSQYF
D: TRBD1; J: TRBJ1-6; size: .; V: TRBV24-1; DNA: TGTGCCACCAGTGATTCGGAGAGACAGGGGGCGGGTGGGAATTCACCCCTCCACTTT; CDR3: CATSDSERQGAGGNSPLHF
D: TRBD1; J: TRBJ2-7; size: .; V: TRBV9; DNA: TGTGCCAGCAGCGTAGATGTCCGGGACAGGGGCTACGAGCAGTACTTC; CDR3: CASSVDVRDRGYEQYF
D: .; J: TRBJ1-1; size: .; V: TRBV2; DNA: TGTGCCAGCAGAGAGACAGCTTTGAACACTGAAGCTTTCTTT; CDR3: CASRETALNTEAFF
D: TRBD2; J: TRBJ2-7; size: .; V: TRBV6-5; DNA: TGTGCCAGCAGTTACTCTCTAGCGGGTAACTCCTACGAGCAGTACTTC; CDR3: CASSYSLAGNSYEQYF
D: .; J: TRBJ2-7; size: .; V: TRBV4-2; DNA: TGTGCCAGCAGCCAGGAGAGGGTGAAGCAGTACTTC; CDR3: CASSQERVKQYF
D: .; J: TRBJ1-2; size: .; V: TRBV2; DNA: TGTGCCAGCAGTGTATTAGACAGCGCCTCAAACTATGGCTACACCTTC; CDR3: CASSVLDSASNYGYTF
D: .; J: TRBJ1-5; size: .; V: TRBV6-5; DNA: TGTGCCATGGGCCGGGACCCGGGGGGCAATCAGCCCCAGCATTTT; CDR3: CAMGRDPGGNQPQHF
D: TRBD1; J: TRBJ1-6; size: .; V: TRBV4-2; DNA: TGTGCCAGCAGCCAAGACTCCGGACAGGGTCCACCCCTCCACTTT; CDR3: CASSQDSGQGPPLHF
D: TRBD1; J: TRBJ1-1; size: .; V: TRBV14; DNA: TGTGCCAGCAGCCAAACAGGGGTGGTTGAAGCTTTCTTT; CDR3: CASSQTGVVEAFF
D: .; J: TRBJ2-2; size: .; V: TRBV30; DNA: TGTGCCTGGAGCCCGGACACCCTCACAGGCGGGGAGCTGTTTTTT; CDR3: CAWSPDTLTGGELFF
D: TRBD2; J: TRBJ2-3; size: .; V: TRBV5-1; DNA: TGCGCCAGCAGCCCGGGAGGGGTTTACCCAGATACGCAGTATTTT; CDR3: CASSPGGVYPDTQYF
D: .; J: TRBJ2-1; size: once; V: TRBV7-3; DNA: TGTGCCAGCAGAGGAGGAAACGACAATGAGCAGTTCTTC; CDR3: CASRGGNDNEQFF
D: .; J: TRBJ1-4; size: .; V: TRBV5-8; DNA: TGTGCCAGCAGCCCGGGACTGATTAATGAAAAACTGTTTTTT; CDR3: CASSPGLINEKLFF
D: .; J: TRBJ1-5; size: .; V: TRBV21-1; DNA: TGTGCCAGCAGCACCCACAGGGTGGGCAATCAGCCCCAGCATTTT; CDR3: CASSTHRVGNQPQHF
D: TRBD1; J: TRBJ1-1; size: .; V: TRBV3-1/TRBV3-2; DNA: TGTGCCAGCAGCCAAGAGGGGACAGGGGGGTCTTACAACACTGAAGCTTTCTTT; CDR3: CASSQEGTGGSYNTEAFF
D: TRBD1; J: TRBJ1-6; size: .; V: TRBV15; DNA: TGTGCCACCAGCAGAGATGGACCGGGACAGGGGGCCCATTCACCCCTCCACTTT; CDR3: CATSRDGPGQGAHSPLHF
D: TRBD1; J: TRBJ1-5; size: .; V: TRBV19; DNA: TGTGCCAGTAGCGACGGGACAGGGCTAGGTGGATGGAATCAGCCCCAGCATTTT; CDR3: CASSDGTGLGGWNQPQHF
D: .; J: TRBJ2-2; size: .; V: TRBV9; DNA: TGTGCCAGCAGCGTGGGGGGAGCACGAGGGACCGGGGAGCTGTTTTTT; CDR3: CASSVGGARGTGELFF
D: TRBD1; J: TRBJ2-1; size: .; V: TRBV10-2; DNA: TGCGCCAGCAGTGCTACTCAGGGGGCGCAGACTGAGCAGTTCTTC; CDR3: CASSATQGAQTEQFF
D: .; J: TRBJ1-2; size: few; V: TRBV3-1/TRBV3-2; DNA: TGTGCCAGCCGGGGATCGTTTTATGGCTACACCTTC; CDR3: CASRGSFYGYTF
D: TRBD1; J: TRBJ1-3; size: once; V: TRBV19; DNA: TGTGCCAGTAGTAAGTTAAGACAGGGCGGAAACACCATATATTTT; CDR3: CASSKLRQGGNTIYF
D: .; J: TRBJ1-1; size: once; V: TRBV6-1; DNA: TGTGCCAGCAGTGAAGCAGGCGGACTTGAAGCTTTCTTT; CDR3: CASSEAGGLEAFF
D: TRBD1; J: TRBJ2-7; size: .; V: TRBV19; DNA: TGTGCCAGTAGTAGCTCACAGGGGGCTTCTGGATACGAGCAGTACTTC; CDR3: CASSSSQGASGYEQYF
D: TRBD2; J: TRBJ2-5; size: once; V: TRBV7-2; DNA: TGTGCCAGCAGCTCGCAGCGGGGCCAACGAGAGACCCAGTACTTC; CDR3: CASSSQRGQRETQYF
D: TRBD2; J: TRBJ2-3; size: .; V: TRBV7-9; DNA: TGTGCCAGCAGCTTACTGACCCTTAGCGGGGGAAACACAGATACGCAGTATTTT; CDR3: CASSLLTLSGGNTDTQYF
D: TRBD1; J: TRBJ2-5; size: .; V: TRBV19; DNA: TGTGCCAGTAGTTTGGACAGGACCCTAACCCGGGAGACCCAGTACTTC; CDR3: CASSLDRTLTRETQYF
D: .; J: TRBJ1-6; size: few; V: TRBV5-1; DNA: TGCGCCAGCAGGGGGGGGCTACAGGGTCGAACACCCCTCCACTTT; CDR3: CASRGGLQGRTPLHF
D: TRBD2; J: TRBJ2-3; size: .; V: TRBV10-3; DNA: TGTGCCATGGCACCTACTAGCGGGGACGCAGATACGCAGTATTTT; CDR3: CAMAPTSGDADTQYF
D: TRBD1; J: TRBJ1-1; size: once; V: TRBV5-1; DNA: TGCGCCAGCAGCTCCCTGGACAGGTTGGTTGAAGCTTTCTTT; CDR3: CASSSLDRLVEAFF
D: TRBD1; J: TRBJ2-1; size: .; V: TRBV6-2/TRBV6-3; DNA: TGTGCCAGCAGTTACTCGGACAGGGGGGGAAATGAGCAGTTCTTC; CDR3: CASSYSDRGGNEQFF
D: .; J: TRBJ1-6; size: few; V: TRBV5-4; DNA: TGTGCCAGCAGGCAACAGGGACCCTATAATTCACCCCTCCACTTT; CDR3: CASRQQGPYNSPLHF
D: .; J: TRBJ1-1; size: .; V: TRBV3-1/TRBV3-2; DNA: TGTGCCAGCAGCCCCCCAGGGGCAGGGTCAGTACTCAACACTGAAGCTTTCTTT; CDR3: CASSPPGAGSVLNTEAFF